This passage covers 17 T cell receptor beta chains from one sample sequenced in a study of somatic mutations in cytotoxic T cells in rheumatoid arthritis. Assay used: immunoSEQ multiplex PCR; TCRdb lists only in-frame clones, some missing. The sample has roughly 3,200 clones, about four fifths seen once. What was sequenced was CD8+ T cells sorted from blood. The receptors come from a woman between 45 and 65 years old with rheumatoid arthritis.

The V call is TRBV7-6, the J call TRBJ2-6, with 11 bases matching TRBD2. CDR1 and CDR2 from the germline V gene are SGHVS and FNYEAQ. The CDR3 contains 19 residues. V dropped 5 bases and J dropped 1; count of bases not matched to a gene: 10. The CDR3 nucleotides are TGTGCCAGCAGCCACCCTATATTAGCGGGAGGGTCTGGGGCCAACGTCCTGACTTTC. Residues: CASSHPILAGGSGANVLTF.

This sequence joins TRBV19 and TRBJ2-3; perhaps TRBD2 as D (6 bases). The CDR3 extends over 14 amino acids. Germline CDR1 is LNHDA and CDR2 is SQIVND (reference sequence). Trimming shortened V by 11 bases and J by 5 bases, and 20 bases separated the two germline ends. As DNA, the CDR3 is TGTGCCCGTACAAACGGGGGTTTGGGAGATACGCAGTATTTT. Translation: CARTNGGLGDTQYF.

This clone has just one count. The chain links TRBV25-1 to TRBJ2-7; perhaps TRBD2 as D (5 bases). Germline V gene data show CDR1 as MGHDK and CDR2 as SYGVNS. The length of the CDR3 is 13 residues. Trimming removed 6 bases from V and 1 base from J, with 10 bases in between. This CDR3 reads CASRDSDSYEQYF. CDR3 DNA sequence: TGTGCCAGCAGGGACTCCGATTCCTACGAGCAGTACTTC.

The V gene is TRBV5-1, the J gene TRBJ2-5, with D possibly TRBD1 on 6 matching bases. Germline-derived CDR1 and CDR2 are SGHRS and YFSETQ. V lost 3 bases and J lost 5, with 17 bases in between. The CDR3 sequence is 15 residues long. The CDR3 region has the DNA TGCGCCAGCAGCTGGCTAGGGGGACCAGGGGAGACCCAGTACTTC. Translation: CASSWLGGPGETQYF.

This clone was detected a few times. The genes are TRBV6-5 and TRBJ2-7, with 9 bases lining up with TRBD1. The V gene's germline CDR1 is MNHEY and CDR2 SVGAGI. The CDR3 loop spans 14 amino acids. V dropped 6 bases and J dropped 4; count of bases not matched to a gene: 7. CDR3 bases: TGTGCCAGCAGGTTGGGGACAGGGATTTACGAGCAGTACTTC. Protein product: CASRLGTGIYEQYF.

The gene calls are TRBV6-1 and TRBJ2-2; 9 bases fit TRBD2. V shed 0 bases, J shed 4 bases, and the junction held 0 bases outside the gene matches. In germline, CDR1 is MNHNS, CDR2 SASEGT. The CDR3 consists of 15 residues. Here the CDR3 DNA reads TGTGCCAGCAGTGAAGCTAGCGGGAGCACCGGGGAGCTGTTTTTT. This encodes CASSEASGSTGELFF.

This clone was seen only a few times. The chain couples TRBV27 to TRBJ1-1; D unresolved. CDR3 length: 14 amino acids. Germline V gene sequence: CDR1 MNHEY, CDR2 SMNVEV (reference sequence). With 8 bases removed from V and 0 bases from J, the gap between germline ends came to 13 bases. This chain's CDR3 is CASRGGSLNTEAFF. The CDR3 nucleotides are TGTGCCAGCCGGGGAGGGAGTTTGAACACTGAAGCTTTCTTT.

The chain joins TRBV5-1 to TRBJ2-3, with D uncertain. Trimming left V 0 bases short and J 2 bases short, with 10 bases between. The CDR3 covers 15 residues. Looked up from germline, CDR1 is SGHRS and CDR2 is YFSETQ. Here the CDR3 reads CASSLDGFPTDTQYF. The CDR3 DNA reads TGCGCCAGCAGCTTGGACGGGTTCCCCACAGATACGCAGTATTTT.

The chain employs TRBV2 and TRBJ2-1, with 9 bases matching TRBD2. The germline CDR1 and CDR2 sequences are SNHLY and FYNNEI. V lost 2 bases and J lost 9; bases outside the gene matches: 5. CDR3 length: 14 amino acids. This CDR3 reads CASSEPSGIFEQFF. The CDR3, as DNA: TGTGCCAGCAGTGAACCTAGCGGGATCTTTGAGCAGTTCTTC. The whole variable domain, filled in from reference TRBV2 and TRBJ2-1, reads EPEVTQTPSHQVTQMGQEVILRCVPISNHLYFYWYRQILGQKVEFLVSFYNNEISEKSEIFDDQFSVERPDGSNFTLKIRSTKLEDSAMYFCASSEPSGIFEQFFGPGTRLTVL.

This clone showed up just once. The V gene is TRBV27, the J gene TRBJ2-5, with D possibly being TRBD1 (6 bases). The last part of the DNA fits TRBJ2-7 better; the J call may be wrong. The CDR3 totals 13 residues. Germline values: CDR1 MNHEY, CDR2 SMNVEV (reference sequence). The CDR3 sequence is CASSSRTAYEQYF. The CDR3, as DNA: TGTGCCAGCAGTTCCCGGACAGCTTACGAGCAGTACTTC.

This clone was observed a few times. The V call is TRBV27, the J call TRBJ2-1; maybe TRBD2 (6 bases). This CDR3 region has 14 residues. V was trimmed by 4 bases and J by 4 bases, leaving 11 bases between them. Germline loops: CDR1 MNHEY, CDR2 SMNVEV (reference sequence). CDR3 protein: CASSYSGPYNEQFF. CDR3 nucleotides: TGTGCCAGCAGTTATAGCGGCCCTTACAATGAGCAGTTCTTC.

This clone was detected only a few times. The J gene is TRBJ1-2, the V gene TRBV28, with 7 bases that match TRBD1. CDR1 and CDR2 (germline): MDHEN, SYDVKM. The CDR3 loop spans 13 amino acids. With V trimmed by 8 bases and J by 7 bases, 10 bases remained unmatched. CDR3 sequence: CASVRQGEFGYTF. The CDR3 region has the DNA TGTGCCAGCGTCCGACAGGGAGAATTTGGCTACACCTTC.

For the CDR3, the DNA is TGTGCCAGCAGCTCACCAACTAGCGGGGTTAATGAGCAGTTCTTC. Translation: CASSSPTSGVNEQFF. This sequence joins TRBV13 and TRBJ2-1, with 10 bases matching TRBD2. CDR3 length equals 15 residues. Germline CDR1 and CDR2: PRHDT and FYEKMQ (reference sequence). The J segment lost 7 bases and the V segment lost 4 bases, leaving 7 bases of the junction unmatched.

The chain uses TRBV6-1 and TRBJ1-5; no firm D call. Trimming took off 8 bases at V and 5 bases at J, with 4 bases between the two ends. From germline, CDR1 is MNHNS and CDR2 SASEGT. This CDR3 comprises 10 residues. In DNA form, the CDR3 reads TGTGCCAGCTGGCATCAGCCCCAGCATTTT. Its translation: CASWHQPQHF.

V is TRBV9 and J is TRBJ2-1; D is undetermined. Per the germline V gene, CDR1 is SGDLS and CDR2 is YYNGEE. The CDR3 loop spans 15 amino acids. Trimming took off 0 bases at V and 6 bases at J, with 13 bases between the two ends. CDR3 loop: CASSVADSTGNEQFF. The CDR3 DNA follows: TGTGCCAGCAGCGTAGCAGATAGCACGGGCAATGAGCAGTTCTTC. Full variable domain (outside the CDR3, taken from reference TRBV9 and TRBJ2-1): DSGVTQTPKHLITATGQRVTLRCSPRSGDLSVYWYQQSLDQGLQFLIQYYNGEERAKGNILERFSAQQFPDLHSELNLSSLELGDSALYFCASSVADSTGNEQFFGPGTRLTVL.

This chain joins TRBV4-1 and TRBJ2-7, with 9 bases fitting TRBD2. The V gene's germline CDR1 is MGHRA and CDR2 YSYEKL. With V trimmed by 4 bases and J by 0 bases, 4 bases remained unmatched. The CDR3 is made up of 15 amino acids. The CDR3 sequence is CASSPLAGNSYEQYF. CDR3 DNA: TGCGCCAGCAGCCCACTAGCGGGTAACTCCTACGAGCAGTACTTC.

The chain combines TRBV9 with TRBJ2-3; D may be TRBD2 (6 bases). The CDR3 has 14 amino acids. V gave up 3 bases and J gave up 0 bases, with 8 bases separating them. The germline gives CDR1 SGDLS, CDR2 YYNGEE. The CDR3 loop is CASSAEGSTDTQYF. CDR3 in DNA: TGTGCCAGCAGCGCGGAGGGGAGCACAGATACGCAGTATTTT.